A selection of T cell receptor beta chains follows, all from one sample in a study of technical replicates of blood from a few donors. Some clones are missing from TCRdb's copy, which holds only in-frame ones; the method was immunoSEQ multiplex PCR. The data hold around 90,000 clones, with around 94% observed a single time. Material for sequencing was T cells isolated from PBMCs. These receptors all come from a human donor in good health. CDR3s include the opening cysteine and the closing phenylalanine or tryptophan. The D gene is left open where the match is weak. Part of the rows lack a size; the others show once, few, many or a class for expanded clones.

clone size: once
V gene: TRBV27
D gene: TRBD1
J gene: TRBJ1-4
CDR3 protein: CASSSDRIDEKLFF
CDR3 DNA: TGTGCCAGCAGTTCGGACAGGATAGATGAAAAACTGTTTTTT

clone size: -
V gene: TRBV15
D gene: TRBD2
J gene: TRBJ2-3
CDR3 protein: CATSREPQGGDTQYF
CDR3 DNA: TGTGCCACCAGCAGAGAACCCCAGGGAGGGGATACGCAGTATTTT

clone size: -
V gene: TRBV2
D gene: TRBD2
J gene: TRBJ2-5
CDR3 protein: CASSGGTSGGETQYF
CDR3 DNA: TGTGCCAGCAGTGGAGGGACTAGCGGGGGGGAGACCCAGTACTTC

clone size: -
V gene: TRBV27
D gene: -
J gene: TRBJ1-2
CDR3 protein: CASSLNPPGSGYTF
CDR3 DNA: TGTGCCAGCAGTTTGAACCCACCAGGGTCTGGCTACACCTTC

clone size: -
V gene: TRBV10-2
D gene: TRBD1
J gene: TRBJ1-2
CDR3 protein: CASMTGDYGYTF
CDR3 DNA: TGCGCCAGCATGACAGGGGACTATGGCTACACCTTC

clone size: -
V gene: TRBV2
D gene: TRBD2
J gene: TRBJ2-1
CDR3 protein: CASKLAPSYNEQFF
CDR3 DNA: TGTGCCAGCAAACTAGCGCCCTCCTACAATGAGCAGTTCTTC

clone size: -
V gene: TRBV7-9
D gene: TRBD1
J gene: TRBJ2-7
CDR3 protein: CASSQTGTEVSYEQYF
CDR3 DNA: TGTGCCAGCAGCCAAACCGGGACAGAGGTATCCTACGAGCAGTACTTC

clone size: -
V gene: TRBV4-1
D gene: -
J gene: TRBJ2-3
CDR3 protein: CASSQAVGGSTDTQYF
CDR3 DNA: TGCGCCAGCAGTCAAGCTGTTGGCGGGAGCACAGATACGCAGTATTTT

clone size: few
V gene: TRBV4-2
D gene: TRBD2
J gene: TRBJ2-7
CDR3 protein: CASSQESGSSYEQYF
CDR3 DNA: TGTGCCAGCAGCCAAGAAAGCGGGAGCTCCTACGAGCAGTACTTC

clone size: -
V gene: TRBV5-1
D gene: TRBD1
J gene: TRBJ1-2
CDR3 protein: CASSSGDRGSNRISNYGYTF
CDR3 DNA: TGCGCCAGCAGCTCCGGGGACAGGGGTTCCAATCGCATCTCTAACTATGGCTACACCTTC

clone size: -
V gene: TRBV7-9
D gene: TRBD1
J gene: TRBJ2-6
CDR3 protein: CASSWDRGFGANVLTF
CDR3 DNA: TGTGCCAGCAGCTGGGACAGGGGATTTGGGGCCAACGTCCTGACTTTC

clone size: -
V gene: TRBV29-1
D gene: TRBD2
J gene: TRBJ2-1
CDR3 protein: CSVDEAGASQYEQFF
CDR3 DNA: TGCAGCGTTGATGAAGCGGGGGCCTCACAATATGAGCAGTTCTTC

clone size: -
V gene: TRBV5-6
D gene: TRBD2
J gene: TRBJ2-7
CDR3 protein: CASSFWGRGGYEQYF
CDR3 DNA: TGTGCCAGCAGCTTTTGGGGGCGGGGGGGCTACGAGCAGTACTTC

clone size: -
V gene: TRBV10-2
D gene: TRBD1
J gene: TRBJ2-4
CDR3 protein: CASLRPGGEAKNIQYF
CDR3 DNA: TGCGCCAGCCTTCGCCCAGGGGGCGAAGCCAAAAACATTCAGTACTTC

clone size: -
V gene: TRBV27
D gene: -
J gene: TRBJ2-7
CDR3 protein: CASSFEGRVHEQYF
CDR3 DNA: TGTGCCAGCAGTTTCGAGGGCCGAGTCCACGAGCAGTACTTC

clone size: once
V gene: TRBV4-2
D gene: -
J gene: TRBJ1-4
CDR3 protein: CASSQDSPGGNEKLFF
CDR3 DNA: TGTGCCAGCAGCCAAGATAGCCCTGGCGGGAATGAAAAACTGTTTTTT